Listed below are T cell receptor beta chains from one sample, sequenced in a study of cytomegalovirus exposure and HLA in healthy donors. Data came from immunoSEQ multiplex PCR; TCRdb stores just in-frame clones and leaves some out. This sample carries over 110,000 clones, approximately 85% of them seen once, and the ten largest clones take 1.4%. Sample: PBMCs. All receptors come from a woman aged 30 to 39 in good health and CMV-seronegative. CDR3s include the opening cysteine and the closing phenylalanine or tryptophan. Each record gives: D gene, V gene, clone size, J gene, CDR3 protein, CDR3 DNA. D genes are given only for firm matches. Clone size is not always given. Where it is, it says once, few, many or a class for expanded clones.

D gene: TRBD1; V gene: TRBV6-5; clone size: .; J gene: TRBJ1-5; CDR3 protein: CASSTGTGGNQPQHF; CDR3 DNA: TGTGCCAGCAGTACTGGGACAGGGGGGAATCAGCCCCAGCATTTT
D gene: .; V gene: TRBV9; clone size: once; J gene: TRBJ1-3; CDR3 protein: CASSQDNSGNTIYF; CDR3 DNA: TGTGCCAGCAGCCAAGACAACTCTGGAAACACCATATATTTT
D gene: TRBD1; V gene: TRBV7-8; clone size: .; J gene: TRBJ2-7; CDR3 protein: CASSLGQGAYEQYF; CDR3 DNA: TGTGCCAGCAGCCTGGGACAGGGCGCCTACGAGCAGTACTTC
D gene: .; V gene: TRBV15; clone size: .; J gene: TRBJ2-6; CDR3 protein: CATSIGGVSGANVLTF; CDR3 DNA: TGTGCCACCAGCATAGGGGGGGTCTCTGGGGCCAACGTCCTGACTTTC
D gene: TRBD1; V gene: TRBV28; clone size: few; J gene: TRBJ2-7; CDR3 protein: CASSSPRTGREQYF; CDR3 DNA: TGTGCCAGCAGTTCCCCCCGGACAGGGCGCGAGCAGTACTTC
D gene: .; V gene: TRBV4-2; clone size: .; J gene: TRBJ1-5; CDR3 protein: CASSQGTGYSNQPQHF; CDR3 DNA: TGTGCCAGCAGCCAGGGAACGGGGTATAGCAATCAGCCCCAGCATTTT
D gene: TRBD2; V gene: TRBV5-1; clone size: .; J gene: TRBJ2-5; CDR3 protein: CASSFLASGSQETQYF; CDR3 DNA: TGCGCCAGCAGCTTTTTGGCTAGCGGGAGCCAAGAGACCCAGTACTTC
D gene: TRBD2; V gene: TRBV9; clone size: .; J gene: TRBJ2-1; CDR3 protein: CASSVDPERGGLEQFF; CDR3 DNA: TGTGCCAGCAGCGTAGACCCTGAGCGGGGGGGCCTGGAGCAGTTCTTC
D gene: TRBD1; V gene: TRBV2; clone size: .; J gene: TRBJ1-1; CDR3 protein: CASRYTGGLTEAFF; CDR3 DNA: TGTGCCAGCAGATATACAGGGGGCCTTACTGAAGCTTTCTTT
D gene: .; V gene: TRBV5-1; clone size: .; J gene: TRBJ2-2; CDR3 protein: CASSFAVAGVDTGELFF; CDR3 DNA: TGCGCCAGCAGCTTCGCCGTGGCAGGGGTGGACACCGGGGAGCTGTTTTTT
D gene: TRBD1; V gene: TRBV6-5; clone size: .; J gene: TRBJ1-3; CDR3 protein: CASTQTGAGNTIYF; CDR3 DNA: TGTGCCAGCACCCAAACAGGGGCAGGAAACACCATATATTTT
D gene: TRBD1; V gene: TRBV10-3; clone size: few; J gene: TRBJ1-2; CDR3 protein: CAISESTGLVDGYTF; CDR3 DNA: TGTGCCATCAGTGAGTCGACAGGGTTGGTAGATGGCTACACCTTC
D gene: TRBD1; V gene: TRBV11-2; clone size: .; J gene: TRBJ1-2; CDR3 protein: CASSSPRTGNHGYTF; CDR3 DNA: TGTGCCAGCAGCTCCCCAAGGACAGGGAATCATGGCTACACCTTC
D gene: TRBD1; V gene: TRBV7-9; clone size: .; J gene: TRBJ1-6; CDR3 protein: CASSYDRGSPLHF; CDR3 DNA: TGTGCCAGCAGCTATGACAGGGGTTCACCCCTCCACTTT
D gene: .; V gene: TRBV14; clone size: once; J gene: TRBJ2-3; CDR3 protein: CASPMEGAVDTQYF; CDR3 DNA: TGTGCCAGTCCAATGGAGGGGGCAGTGGATACGCAGTATTTT
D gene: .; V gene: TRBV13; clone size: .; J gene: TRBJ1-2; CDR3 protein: CASSRDSYGYTF; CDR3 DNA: TGTGCCAGCAGCCGAGACAGCTATGGCTACACCTTC
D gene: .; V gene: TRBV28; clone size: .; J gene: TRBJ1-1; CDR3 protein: CASLRGSKNTEAFF; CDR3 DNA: TGTGCCAGCTTGAGGGGGAGTAAGAACACTGAAGCTTTCTTT
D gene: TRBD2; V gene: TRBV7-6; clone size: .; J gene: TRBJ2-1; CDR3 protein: CASSTSGGLPFF; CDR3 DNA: TGTGCCAGCAGCACCTCGGGGGGTTTACCGTTCTTC
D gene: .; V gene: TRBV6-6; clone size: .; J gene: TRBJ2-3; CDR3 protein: CASSYSELASDTQYF; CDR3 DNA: TGTGCCAGCAGTTACTCGGAGCTAGCCTCAGATACGCAGTATTTT
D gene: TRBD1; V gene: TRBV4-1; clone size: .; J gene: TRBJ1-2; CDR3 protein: CASSQEGTGVGYTF; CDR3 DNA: TGCGCCAGCAGCCAAGAAGGGACAGGGGTTGGCTACACCTTC
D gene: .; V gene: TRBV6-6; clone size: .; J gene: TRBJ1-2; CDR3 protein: CASSYSAGGTYGYTF; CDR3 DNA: TGTGCCAGCAGTTACTCGGCCGGGGGTACCTATGGCTACACCTTC
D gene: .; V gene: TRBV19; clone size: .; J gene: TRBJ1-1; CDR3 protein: CASSDPPGNTEAFF; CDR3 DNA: TGTGCCAGTAGTGACCCGCCAGGGAACACTGAAGCTTTCTTT
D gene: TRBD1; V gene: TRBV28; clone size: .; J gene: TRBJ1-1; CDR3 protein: CASSLARGQGKTEAFF; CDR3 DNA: TGTGCCAGCAGTTTAGCCCGCGGACAGGGGAAGACTGAAGCTTTCTTT
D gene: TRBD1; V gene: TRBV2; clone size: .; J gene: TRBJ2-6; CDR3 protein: CASSEFGTGGGLSGANVLTF; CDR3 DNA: TGTGCCAGCAGTGAATTCGGGACAGGGGGCGGCCTCTCTGGGGCCAACGTCCTGACTTTC
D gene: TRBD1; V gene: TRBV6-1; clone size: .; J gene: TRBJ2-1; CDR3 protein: CASSEHRDRVNNEQFF; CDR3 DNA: TGTGCCAGCAGTGAGCACCGGGACAGGGTAAACAATGAGCAGTTCTTC
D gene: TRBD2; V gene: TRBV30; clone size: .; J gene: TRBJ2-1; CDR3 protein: CAWSAGTSGGGEQFF; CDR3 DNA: TGTGCCTGGAGCGCCGGGACTAGCGGGGGTGGGGAGCAGTTCTTC
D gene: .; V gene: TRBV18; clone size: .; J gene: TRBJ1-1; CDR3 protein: CASSPKMRGALTNEAFF; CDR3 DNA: TGTGCCAGCTCACCCAAGATGCGGGGGGCGCTTACGAATGAAGCTTTCTTT
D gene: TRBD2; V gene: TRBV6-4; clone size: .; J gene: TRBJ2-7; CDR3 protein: CASSLAGRYEQYF; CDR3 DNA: TGTGCCAGCAGTTTAGCGGGGAGATACGAGCAGTACTTC
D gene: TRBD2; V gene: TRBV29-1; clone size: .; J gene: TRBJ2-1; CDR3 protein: CSVEGASGGAYYSYNEQFF; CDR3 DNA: TGCAGCGTTGAAGGCGCTAGCGGGGGAGCCTACTACTCCTACAATGAGCAGTTCTTC
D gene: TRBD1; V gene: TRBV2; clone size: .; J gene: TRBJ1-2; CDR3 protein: CASKQGGGLSGYTF; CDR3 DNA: TGTGCCAGCAAACAGGGGGGGGGCCTGAGTGGCTACACCTTC
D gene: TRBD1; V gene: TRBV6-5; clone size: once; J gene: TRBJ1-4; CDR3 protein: CASSYLRGQGNEKLFF; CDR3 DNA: TGTGCCAGCAGTTATCTCCGCGGACAGGGGAATGAAAAACTGTTTTTT
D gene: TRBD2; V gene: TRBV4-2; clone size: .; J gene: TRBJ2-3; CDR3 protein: CASSQGTSYTDTQYF; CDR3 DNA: TGTGCCAGCAGCCAAGGGACTAGCTACACAGATACGCAGTATTTT
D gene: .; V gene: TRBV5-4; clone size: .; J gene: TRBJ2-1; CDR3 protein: CASSSPGGLGEQFF; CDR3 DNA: TGTGCCAGCAGCTCCCCTGGGGGCCTGGGTGAGCAGTTCTTC
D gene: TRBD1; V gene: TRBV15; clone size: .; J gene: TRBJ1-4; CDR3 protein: CATSSPGQGPGFEKLFF; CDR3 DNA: TGTGCCACCAGCTCACCGGGACAGGGTCCCGGGTTTGAAAAACTGTTTTTT
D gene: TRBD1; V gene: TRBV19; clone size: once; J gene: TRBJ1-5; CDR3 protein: CASSTSDRRINQPQHF; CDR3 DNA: TGTGCCAGTAGTACGTCGGACAGGAGGATCAATCAGCCCCAGCATTTT
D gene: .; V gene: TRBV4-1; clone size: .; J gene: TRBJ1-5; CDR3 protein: CASSQADRDNQPQHF; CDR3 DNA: TGCGCCAGCAGCCAAGCGGACAGAGACAATCAGCCCCAGCATTTT
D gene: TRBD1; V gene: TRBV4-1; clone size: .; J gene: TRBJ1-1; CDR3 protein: CASSQDRGQAFF; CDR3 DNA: TGCGCCAGCAGCCAAGATAGGGGGCAAGCTTTCTTT
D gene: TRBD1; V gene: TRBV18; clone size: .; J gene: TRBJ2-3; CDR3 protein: CASTPRDRETDTQYF; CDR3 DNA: TGTGCCAGCACCCCCCGGGACAGGGAAACAGATACGCAGTATTTT
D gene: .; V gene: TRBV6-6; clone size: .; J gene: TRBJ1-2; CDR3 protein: CASSYGQGIGYGYTF; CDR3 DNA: TGTGCCAGCAGTTATGGGCAGGGCATTGGCTATGGCTACACCTTC
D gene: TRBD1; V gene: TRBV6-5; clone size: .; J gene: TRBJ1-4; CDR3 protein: CASSSYRGGEKLFF; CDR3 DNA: TGTGCCAGCAGTTCTTACAGGGGTGGAGAAAAACTGTTTTTT
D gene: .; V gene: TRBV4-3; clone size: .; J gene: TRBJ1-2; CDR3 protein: CASSQEVTYGYTF; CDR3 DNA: TGCGCCAGCAGCCAGGAGGTGACCTATGGCTACACCTTC
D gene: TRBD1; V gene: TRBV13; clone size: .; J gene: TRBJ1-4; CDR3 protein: CASSQTGGNEKLFF; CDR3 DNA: TGTGCCAGCAGCCAGACAGGGGGTAATGAAAAACTGTTTTTT